The rows below give T cell receptor beta chains drawn from one sample of a study of shared clonotypes between healthy human individuals. Produced via immunoSEQ multiplex PCR; TCRdb's table is partial and in-frame only. Of about 1.5 million clones in the sample, 95% to 99% were seen once. Sequencing used naive CD4+ T cells sorted from blood. These receptors were collected from a man aged 25 to 40 in good health. The CDR3 runs from the conserved cysteine through the conserved F or W. D genes are given only for firm matches. For some rows the clone size is stated as once, few or many, or as a class when expanded; others skip it.

J: TRBJ2-1
V: TRBV5-4
size: NA
D: TRBD1
DNA: TGTGCCAGCAGCTTCGGGACAGGGGTTAACAATGAGCAGTTCTTC
CDR3: CASSFGTGVNNEQFF

J: TRBJ2-5
V: TRBV28
size: NA
D: NA
DNA: TGTGCCAGCACTTTACCAGGGACGGAGACCCAGTACTTC
CDR3: CASTLPGTETQYF

J: TRBJ2-7
V: TRBV7-9
size: NA
D: NA
DNA: TGTGCCAGCAGCCGGATTATGTGGGGAGCCGCCTACGAGCAGTACTTC
CDR3: CASSRIMWGAAYEQYF

J: TRBJ2-7
V: TRBV7-9
size: NA
D: NA
DNA: TGTGCCAGCAGCTTAGATAACTGGGGCCGTCCGGACTCCTACGAGCAGTACTTC
CDR3: CASSLDNWGRPDSYEQYF

J: TRBJ1-1
V: TRBV19
size: NA
D: NA
DNA: TGTGCCAGTAGTATCGGGCAGGCGCGGTTTCGCACTGAAGCTTTCTTT
CDR3: CASSIGQARFRTEAFF

J: TRBJ2-5
V: TRBV18
size: NA
D: NA
DNA: TGTGCCAGCTCCCTCAAAACCGGGCCCCTGGCGGGAGAGACCCAGTACTTC
CDR3: CASSLKTGPLAGETQYF

J: TRBJ2-1
V: TRBV12-5
size: NA
D: NA
DNA: TGTGCTAGTGGTTTGGGGGCCCCGGGAGTGTCGGCTGATGAGCAGTTCTTC
CDR3: CASGLGAPGVSADEQFF

J: TRBJ2-4
V: TRBV19
size: NA
D: TRBD1
DNA: TGTGCCAGTAGTCCTCCGACAGGGAACATTCAGTACTTC
CDR3: CASSPPTGNIQYF

J: TRBJ2-1
V: TRBV9
size: NA
D: NA
DNA: TGTGCCAGCAGCGTAGACTCTCACACCTACAATGAGCAGTTCTTC
CDR3: CASSVDSHTYNEQFF

J: TRBJ1-1
V: TRBV25-1
size: NA
D: NA
DNA: TGTGCCAGCAGTGATAGGGAGACTCTTTTGGACACTGAAGCTTTCTTT
CDR3: CASSDRETLLDTEAFF

J: TRBJ2-5
V: TRBV6-1
size: NA
D: TRBD2
DNA: TGTGCCAGCTCTACTAGCGGGAGCTTGTTAGAGACCCAGTACTTC
CDR3: CASSTSGSLLETQYF

J: TRBJ2-7
V: TRBV7-9
size: NA
D: NA
DNA: TGTGCCAGCAGCTTAGCGGTGGGGGCTAAGGCCTACGAGCAGTACTTC
CDR3: CASSLAVGAKAYEQYF

J: TRBJ2-5
V: TRBV18
size: NA
D: NA
DNA: TGTGCCAGCTCACCGTCCCAAGAGACCCAGTACTTC
CDR3: CASSPSQETQYF

J: TRBJ2-5
V: TRBV27
size: NA
D: NA
DNA: TGTGCCAGCAGTTCTGGAGAGACCCAGTACTTC
CDR3: CASSSGETQYF

J: TRBJ2-3
V: TRBV5-1
size: NA
D: TRBD2
DNA: TGCGCCAGCAGCTCAGCGGGGAGGGGTGTTACAGATACGCAGTATTTT
CDR3: CASSSAGRGVTDTQYF

J: TRBJ2-2
V: TRBV28
size: NA
D: NA
DNA: TGTGCCAGCAGTTTGGTAAGGGGTCTTGGTCGGAGACAGCTGTTTTTT
CDR3: CASSLVRGLGRRQLFF

J: TRBJ2-5
V: TRBV7-7
size: NA
D: NA
DNA: TGTGCTAGCAGCTTCCGACTAGGGGAGGGGGCCCAGTACTTC
CDR3: CASSFRLGEGAQYF

J: TRBJ2-5
V: TRBV5-1
size: once
D: TRBD2
DNA: TGCGCCAGCAGCCTAGGACTAGCGGGAGGAGAGACCCAGTACTTC
CDR3: CASSLGLAGGETQYF

J: TRBJ2-7
V: TRBV7-9
size: NA
D: NA
DNA: TGTGCCAGCAGCCCCGTGGTCAACTCCTACGAGCAGTACTTC
CDR3: CASSPVVNSYEQYF

J: TRBJ2-2
V: TRBV7-9
size: NA
D: TRBD2
DNA: TGTGCCAGCAGCTTCCTGGGACTACGGACCGGGGAGCTGTTTTTT
CDR3: CASSFLGLRTGELFF

J: TRBJ2-7
V: TRBV7-8
size: NA
D: NA
DNA: TGTGCCAGCAGTCGGACGGGCTCCTACGAGCAGTACTTC
CDR3: CASSRTGSYEQYF

J: TRBJ1-2
V: TRBV5-1
size: NA
D: NA
DNA: TGCGCCAGCAGCTTGGAGGGCAGGCGGGCCGGCGGCTACACCTTC
CDR3: CASSLEGRRAGGYTF

J: TRBJ2-2
V: TRBV6-4
size: NA
D: NA
DNA: TGTGCCAGCAGTGACGGGCCAGGCAGCGGGGAGCTGTTTTTT
CDR3: CASSDGPGSGELFF

J: TRBJ2-1
V: TRBV5-1
size: NA
D: TRBD2
DNA: TGCGCCAGCAGAAACCCCGGGACTAGCGGGAGACGTACAGGGTACAATGAGCAGTTCTTC
CDR3: CASRNPGTSGRRTGYNEQFF

J: TRBJ1-2
V: TRBV28
size: NA
D: TRBD1
DNA: TGTGCCAGCAGTTCTACAGGACAGGGAGACTATGGCTACACCTTC
CDR3: CASSSTGQGDYGYTF

J: TRBJ2-3
V: TRBV5-5
size: NA
D: NA
DNA: TGTGCCAGCAGCTTGGTGGCAGCGACTAGCACAGATACGCAGTATTTT
CDR3: CASSLVAATSTDTQYF

J: TRBJ2-4
V: TRBV2
size: NA
D: NA
DNA: TGTGCCAGCAGTGAAACCCCAGGGACAGCCAAAAACATTCAGTACTTC
CDR3: CASSETPGTAKNIQYF

J: TRBJ2-1
V: TRBV5-1
size: NA
D: NA
DNA: TGCGCCAGCAGCTTGTCGGCTAGCAGAATATACAATGAGCAGTTCTTC
CDR3: CASSLSASRIYNEQFF

J: TRBJ2-3
V: TRBV4-1
size: NA
D: TRBD2
DNA: TGCGCCAGCAGCCAAGATCCTAGCGGGAGCCCCCTGAAAGATACGCAGTATTTT
CDR3: CASSQDPSGSPLKDTQYF

J: TRBJ1-1
V: TRBV19
size: NA
D: NA
DNA: TGTGCCAGTAGCCAAATGACAGGGAACACTGAAGCTTTCTTT
CDR3: CASSQMTGNTEAFF

J: TRBJ1-1
V: TRBV18
size: NA
D: TRBD1
DNA: TGTGCCAGCTCACCCGGGACAGGGACGTACACTGAAGCTTTCTTT
CDR3: CASSPGTGTYTEAFF

J: TRBJ2-1
V: TRBV7-2
size: NA
D: TRBD2
DNA: TGTGCCAGCAGCCAATACCCGGCTAGCGGGAGTGGGTACAATGAGCAGTTCTTC
CDR3: CASSQYPASGSGYNEQFF

J: TRBJ2-1
V: TRBV7-9
size: NA
D: NA
DNA: TGTGCCAGAGGAAACCCCAACTTAAATGAGCAGTTCTTC
CDR3: CARGNPNLNEQFF